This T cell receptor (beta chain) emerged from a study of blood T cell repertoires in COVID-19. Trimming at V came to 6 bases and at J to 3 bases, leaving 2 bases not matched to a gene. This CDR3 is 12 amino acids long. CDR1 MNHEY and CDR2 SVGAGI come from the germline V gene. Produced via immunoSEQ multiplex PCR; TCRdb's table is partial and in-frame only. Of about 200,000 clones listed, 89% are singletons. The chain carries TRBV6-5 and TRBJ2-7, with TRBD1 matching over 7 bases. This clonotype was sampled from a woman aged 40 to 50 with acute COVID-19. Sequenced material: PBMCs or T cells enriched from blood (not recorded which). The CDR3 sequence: CASSRTGYEQYF. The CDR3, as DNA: TGTGCCAGCAGCCGGACAGGCTACGAGCAGTACTTC.